The clone carrying this T cell receptor (beta chain) was observed a few times. Its specificity is unknown. The data are from a study of blood T cells in healthy people across ages. Points from the study as a whole: The diversity estimates, figures obtained from one million T cells, were considered underestimates. Naive CD4+ cell counts and diversity both ran higher in long-lived than in aged donors. Roughly linear declines in TCR beta diversity per million T cells occurred with age.

Per the germline V gene, CDR1 is SNHLY and CDR2 is FYNNEI. V lost 10 bases to trimming and J lost 5 bases; unmatched junction nucleotides: 12. This CDR3 comprises 14 residues. The donors, all healthy, were Caucasians living in Russia, aged 6 to 90. It was with a sample-barcoded 5' primer and a J-beta primer mix that a second PCR of roughly 7 to 12 cycles was run. TCRdb ran MiXCR on the 5' RACE reads and lists one entry per CDR3 protein. Here the sample spans more than 1.4 million distinct CDR3 sequences, about 43% being singletons. The chain couples TRBV2 to TRBJ2-5, with 8 positions matching TRBD1. The sequencing input was blood. This receptor was identified in a woman between 18 and 29 years old in good health. The CDR3 spells CATTTQGAKETQYF. The CDR3 DNA follows: TGTGCCACCACAACCCAGGGGGCAAAGGAGACCCAGTACTTC.